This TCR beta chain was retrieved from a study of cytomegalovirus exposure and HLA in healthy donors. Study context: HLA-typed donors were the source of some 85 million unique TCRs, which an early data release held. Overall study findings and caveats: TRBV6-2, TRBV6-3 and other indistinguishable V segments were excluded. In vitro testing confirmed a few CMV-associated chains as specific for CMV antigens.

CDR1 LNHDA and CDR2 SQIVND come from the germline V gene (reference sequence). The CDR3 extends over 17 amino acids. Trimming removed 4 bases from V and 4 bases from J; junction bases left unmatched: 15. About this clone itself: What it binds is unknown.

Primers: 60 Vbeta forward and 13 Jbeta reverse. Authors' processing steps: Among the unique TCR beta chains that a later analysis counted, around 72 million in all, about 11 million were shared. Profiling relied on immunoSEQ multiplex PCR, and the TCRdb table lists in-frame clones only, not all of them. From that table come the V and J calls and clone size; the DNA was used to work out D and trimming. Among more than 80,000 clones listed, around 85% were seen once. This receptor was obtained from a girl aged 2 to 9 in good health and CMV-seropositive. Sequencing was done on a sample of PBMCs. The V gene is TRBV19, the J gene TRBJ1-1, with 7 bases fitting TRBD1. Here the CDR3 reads CASSRRGQRLRVTEAFF. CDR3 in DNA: TGTGCCAGTAGTAGAAGGGGACAGAGACTTAGGGTCACTGAAGCTTTCTTT. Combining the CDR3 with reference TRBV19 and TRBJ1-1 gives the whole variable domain DGGITQSPKYLFRKEGQNVTLSCEQNLNHDAMYWYRQDPGQGLRLIYYSQIVNDFQKGDIAEGYSVSREKKESFPLTVTSAQKNPTAFYLCASSRRGQRLRVTEAFFGQGTRLTVV.